The present entry profiles one T cell receptor (beta chain) with its context. Donors were grouped by their self-reported clinical history. Trimming took 6 bases from V and 5 from J; bases not matched to a gene: 2. This CDR3 region has 12 residues. Looked up from germline, CDR1 is MDHEN and CDR2 is SYDVKM. Original data processing: From reference gene primer amplification, estimates of nucleated cell counts were derived. Here immunoSEQ multiplex PCR was the method, and the copy in TCRdb shows in-frame clones only, minus some. From that table come the V and J calls and clone size; the DNA was used to work out D and trimming. This sample has under 350,000 clones; approximately 86% occur once, and the top ten carry roughly 4.2%. This specimen comes from a study of blood T cell repertoires in COVID-19. Study at large: The study drew acute and convalescent COVID-19 samples from the United States, Italy and Spain.

This sequence originates from a woman aged 40 to 49 with acute COVID-19. The J gene is TRBJ1-2, the V gene TRBV28, with TRBD1 matching over 8 bases. Sample: PBMCs or T cells enriched from blood (not recorded which). In nucleotides, the CDR3 is TGTGCCAGCAGCACAGGGGGTTATGGCTACACCTTC. It codes for CASSTGGYGYTF.